This T cell receptor beta chain was obtained from a study of shared clonotypes between healthy human individuals. Study in general: Donors had three CD4 naive, three CD4 memory, two CD8 naive and one CD8 memory plate apiece.

Trimming took off 3 bases at V and 6 bases at J, with 11 bases between the two ends. The germline V gene has CDR1 MDHEN and CDR2 SYDVKM. This CDR3 comprises 13 residues. To note about this clone: Its antigen is currently unknown.

Donors comprised healthy HIV-negative adults lacking recent acute infections or vaccinations. Study-level findings and limits: The authors sampled blood alone, and tissue repertoires likely differ. Generation probability values for non-shared clonotypes were lower than those for clonotypes shared by all four donors.

The method was immunoSEQ multiplex PCR; TCRdb's version includes in-frame clones alone and lacks a portion of them. Counted here are about 960,000 clones, about 80% occurring once; the ten biggest clones make up roughly 1.5%. Material for sequencing was memory CD4+ T cells sorted from blood. Subset given: CD45RA-negative fraction. This sequence was found in a man younger than 35 in good health. V usage is TRBV28 and J usage is TRBJ1-1, with D unclear. The CDR3 sequence is CASSLSGRAEAFF. Written as DNA, the CDR3 is TGTGCCAGCAGTTTGAGTGGTCGGGCTGAAGCTTTCTTT.